The clone carrying this T cell receptor (beta chain) was found a few times. With 0 bases removed from V and 2 bases from J, the gap between germline ends came to 5 bases. Germline CDR1 and CDR2: SGHRS and YFSETQ. This CDR3 is built from 13 residues. These data come from a study of blood T cell repertoires in COVID-19. Overall study: Specimens from acute and convalescent COVID-19 originated in the United States, Italy and Spain. T cells, B-cell-depleted T cells, or PBMCs provided the cDNA or gDNA that served as material.

Patients in Seattle were enrolled during active infection, then followed longitudinally. As handled by the study authors: Using reference gene primer amplification, nucleated cell counts were estimated. Assay: immunoSEQ multiplex PCR; the TCRdb copy retains only in-frame clones and omits some. The V and J calls and clone size are taken from that table; D and trimming were inferred from the DNA. The repertoire consists of 250,000 to 300,000 clones, with about 90% occurring once and the leading ten covering over 9.5%. Sequencing input: peripheral blood. This receptor was taken from a woman in her twenties or thirties with COVID-19, enrolled during active disease. The chain links TRBV5-1 to TRBJ2-5; D is unresolved. The DNA of the CDR3 is TGCGCCAGCAGCTTGGTTCTACAAGAGACCCAGTACTTC. As protein: CASSLVLQETQYF. The entire variable domain, with the rest obtained from reference TRBV5-1 and TRBJ2-5, is as follows: KAGVTQTPRYLIKTRGQQVTLSCSPISGHRSVSWYQQTPGQGLQFLFEYFSETQRNKGNFPGRFSGRQFSNSRSEMNVSTLELGDSALYLCASSLVLQETQYFGPGTRLLVL.